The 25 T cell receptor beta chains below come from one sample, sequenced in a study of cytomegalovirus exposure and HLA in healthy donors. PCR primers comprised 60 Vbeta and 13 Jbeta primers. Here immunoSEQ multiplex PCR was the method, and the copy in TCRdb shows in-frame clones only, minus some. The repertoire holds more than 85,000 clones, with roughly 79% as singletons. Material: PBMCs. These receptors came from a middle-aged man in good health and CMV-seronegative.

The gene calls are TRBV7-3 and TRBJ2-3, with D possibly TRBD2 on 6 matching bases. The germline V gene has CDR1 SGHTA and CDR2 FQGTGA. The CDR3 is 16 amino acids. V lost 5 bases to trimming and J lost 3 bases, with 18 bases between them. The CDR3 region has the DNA TGTGCCAGCAGCCGTTCGCCGGGACTTGGGACAGATACGCAGTATTTT. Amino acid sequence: CASSRSPGLGTDTQYF.

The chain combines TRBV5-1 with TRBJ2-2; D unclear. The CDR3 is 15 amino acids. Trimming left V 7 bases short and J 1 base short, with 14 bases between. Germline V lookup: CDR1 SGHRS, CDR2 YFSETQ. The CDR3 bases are TGCGCCAGCGGTCCGGGTAGTATGAACACCGGGGAGCTGTTTTTT. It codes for CASGPGSMNTGELFF.

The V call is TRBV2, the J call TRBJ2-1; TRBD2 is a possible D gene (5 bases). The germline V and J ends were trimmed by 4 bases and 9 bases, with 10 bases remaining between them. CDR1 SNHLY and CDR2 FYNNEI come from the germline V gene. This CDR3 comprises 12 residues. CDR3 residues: CASSGSGCEQFF. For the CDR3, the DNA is TGTGCCAGCAGTGGTTCGGGGTGTGAGCAGTTCTTC.

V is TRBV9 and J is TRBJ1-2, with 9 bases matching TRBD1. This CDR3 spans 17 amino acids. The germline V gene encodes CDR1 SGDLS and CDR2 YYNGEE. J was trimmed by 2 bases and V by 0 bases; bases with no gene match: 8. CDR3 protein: CASSVGAGQGSNYGYTF. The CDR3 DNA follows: TGTGCCAGCAGCGTAGGGGCGGGACAGGGCTCAAACTATGGCTACACCTTC.

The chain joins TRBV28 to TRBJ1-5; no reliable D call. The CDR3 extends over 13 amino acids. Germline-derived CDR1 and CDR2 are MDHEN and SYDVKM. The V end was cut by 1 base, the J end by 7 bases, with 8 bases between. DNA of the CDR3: TGTGCCAGCAGTTTATTGTCGGAGCAGCCCCAGCATTTT. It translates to CASSLLSEQPQHF.

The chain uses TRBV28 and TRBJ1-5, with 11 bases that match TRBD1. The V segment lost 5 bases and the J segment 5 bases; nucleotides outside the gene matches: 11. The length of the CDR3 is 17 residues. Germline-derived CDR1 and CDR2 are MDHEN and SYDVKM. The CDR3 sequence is CASSLTSGTGGYQPQHF. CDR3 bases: TGTGCCAGCAGTCTTACGTCCGGGACAGGGGGTTATCAGCCCCAGCATTTT.

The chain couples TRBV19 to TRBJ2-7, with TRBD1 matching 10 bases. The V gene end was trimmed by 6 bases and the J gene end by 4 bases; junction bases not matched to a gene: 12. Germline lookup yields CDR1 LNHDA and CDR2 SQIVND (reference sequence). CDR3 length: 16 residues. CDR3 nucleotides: TGTGCCAGTAGCCCTAATCGGTTGGGACAGGGGTACGAGCAGTACTTC. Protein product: CASSPNRLGQGYEQYF. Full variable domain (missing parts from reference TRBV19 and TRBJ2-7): DGGITQSPKYLFRKEGQNVTLSCEQNLNHDAMYWYRQDPGQGLRLIYYSQIVNDFQKGDIAEGYSVSREKKESFPLTVTSAQKNPTAFYLCASSPNRLGQGYEQYFGPGTRLTVT.

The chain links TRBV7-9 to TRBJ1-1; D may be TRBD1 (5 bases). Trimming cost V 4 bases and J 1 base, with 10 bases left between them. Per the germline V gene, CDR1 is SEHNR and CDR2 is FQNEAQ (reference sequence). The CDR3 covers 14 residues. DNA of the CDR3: TGTGCCAGCAGCTCGGACATACCGAACACTGAAGCTTTCTTT. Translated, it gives CASSSDIPNTEAFF.

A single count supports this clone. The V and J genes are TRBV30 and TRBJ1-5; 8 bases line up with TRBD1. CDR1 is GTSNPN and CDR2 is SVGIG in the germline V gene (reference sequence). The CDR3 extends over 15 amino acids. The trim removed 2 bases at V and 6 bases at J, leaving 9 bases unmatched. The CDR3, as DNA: TGTGCCTGGAGTCTCGGACAGGGATACCGTCAGCCCCAGCATTTT. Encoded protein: CAWSLGQGYRQPQHF.

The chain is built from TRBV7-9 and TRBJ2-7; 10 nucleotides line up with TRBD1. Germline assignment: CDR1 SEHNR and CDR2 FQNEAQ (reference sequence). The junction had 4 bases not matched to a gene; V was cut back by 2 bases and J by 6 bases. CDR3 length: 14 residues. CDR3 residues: CASSLPGTGAEQYF. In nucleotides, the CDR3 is TGTGCCAGCAGCTTACCGGGGACAGGGGCCGAGCAGTACTTC. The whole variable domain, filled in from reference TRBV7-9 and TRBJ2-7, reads DTGVSQNPRHKITKRGQNVTFRCDPISEHNRLYWYRQTLGQGPEFLTYFQNEAQLEKSRLLSDRFSAERPKGSFSTLEIQRTEQGDSAMYLCASSLPGTGAEQYFGPGTRLTVT.

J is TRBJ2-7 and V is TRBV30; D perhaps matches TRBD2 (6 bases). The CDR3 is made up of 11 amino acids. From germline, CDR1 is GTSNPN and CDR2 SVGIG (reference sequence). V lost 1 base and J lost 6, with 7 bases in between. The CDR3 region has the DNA TGTGCCTGGAGTGGGGGGGTCGAGCAGTACTTC. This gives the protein CAWSGGVEQYF. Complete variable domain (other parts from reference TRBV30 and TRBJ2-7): SQTIHQWPATLVQPVGSPLSLECTVEGTSNPNLYWYRQAAGRGLQLLFYSVGIGQISSEVPQNLSASRPQDRQFILSSKKLLLSDSGFYLCAWSGGVEQYFGPGTRLTVT.

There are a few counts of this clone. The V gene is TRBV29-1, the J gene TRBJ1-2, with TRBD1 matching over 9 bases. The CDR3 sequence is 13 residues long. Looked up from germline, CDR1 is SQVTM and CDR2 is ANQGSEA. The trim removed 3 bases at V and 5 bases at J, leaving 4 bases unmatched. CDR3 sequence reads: CSVDRTGDYGYTF. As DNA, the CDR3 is TGCAGCGTTGATAGGACAGGGGATTATGGCTACACCTTC.

CDR3 in DNA: TGTGCCTGGCTAACGGGGACTAGCGGGAGTCATACGCAGTATTTT. It codes for CAWLTGTSGSHTQYF. The rearrangement links TRBV30 to TRBJ2-3; TRBD2 matches at 14 bases. J was trimmed by 7 bases and V by 5 bases; bases with no gene match: 8. Germline V lookup: CDR1 GTSNPN, CDR2 SVGIG (reference sequence). There are 15 residues in the CDR3.

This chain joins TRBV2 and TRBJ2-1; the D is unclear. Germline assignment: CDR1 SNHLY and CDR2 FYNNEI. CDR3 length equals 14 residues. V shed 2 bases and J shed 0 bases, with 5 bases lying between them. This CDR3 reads CASSELTSYNEQFF. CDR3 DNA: TGTGCCAGCAGTGAACTAACCTCCTACAATGAGCAGTTCTTC.

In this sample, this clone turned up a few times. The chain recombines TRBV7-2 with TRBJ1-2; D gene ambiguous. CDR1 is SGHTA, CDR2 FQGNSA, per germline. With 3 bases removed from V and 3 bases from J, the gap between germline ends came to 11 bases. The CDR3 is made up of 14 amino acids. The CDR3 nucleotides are TGTGCCAGCAGCTTGGAGGGTAGGGACTATGGCTACACCTTC. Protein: CASSLEGRDYGYTF.

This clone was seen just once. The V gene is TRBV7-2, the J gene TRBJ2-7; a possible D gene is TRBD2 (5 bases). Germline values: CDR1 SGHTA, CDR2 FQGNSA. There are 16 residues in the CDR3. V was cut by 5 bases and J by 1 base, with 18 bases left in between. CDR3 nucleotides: TGTGCCAGCAGCCCAGAGGGAGTTTTGGGTTCCTACGAGCAGTACTTC. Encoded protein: CASSPEGVLGSYEQYF.

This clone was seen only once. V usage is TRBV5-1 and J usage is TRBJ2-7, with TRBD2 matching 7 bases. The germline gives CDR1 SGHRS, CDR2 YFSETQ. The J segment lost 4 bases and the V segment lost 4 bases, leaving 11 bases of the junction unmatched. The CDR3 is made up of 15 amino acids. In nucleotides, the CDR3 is TGCGCCAGCAGCCCCTCGGGAGGAAGGGCATACGAGCAGTACTTC. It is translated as CASSPSGGRAYEQYF.

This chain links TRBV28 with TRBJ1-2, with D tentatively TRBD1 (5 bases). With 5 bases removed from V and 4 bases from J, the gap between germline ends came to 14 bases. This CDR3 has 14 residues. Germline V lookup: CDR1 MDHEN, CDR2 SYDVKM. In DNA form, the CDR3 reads TGTGCCAGCAGTACAGGACGGACGGTCTATGGCTACACCTTC. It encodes CASSTGRTVYGYTF.

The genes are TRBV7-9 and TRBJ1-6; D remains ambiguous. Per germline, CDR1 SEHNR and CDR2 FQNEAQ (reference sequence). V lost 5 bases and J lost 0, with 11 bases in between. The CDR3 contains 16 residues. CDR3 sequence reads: CASSAERSSYNSPLHF. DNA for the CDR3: TGTGCCAGCAGCGCGGAAAGGAGCTCCTATAATTCACCCCTCCACTTT.

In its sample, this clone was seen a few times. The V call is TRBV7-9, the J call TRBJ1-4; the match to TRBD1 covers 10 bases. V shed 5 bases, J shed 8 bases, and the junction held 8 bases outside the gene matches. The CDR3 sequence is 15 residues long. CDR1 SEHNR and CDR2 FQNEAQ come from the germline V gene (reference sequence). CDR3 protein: CASSHKTGGEEKLFF. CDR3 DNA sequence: TGTGCCAGCAGCCACAAGACAGGGGGCGAGGAAAAACTGTTTTTT.

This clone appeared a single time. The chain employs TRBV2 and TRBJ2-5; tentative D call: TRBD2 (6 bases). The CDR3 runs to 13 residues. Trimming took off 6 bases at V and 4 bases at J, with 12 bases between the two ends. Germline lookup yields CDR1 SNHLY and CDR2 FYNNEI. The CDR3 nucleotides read TGTGCCAGCAGACCCGGGACTCGAGAGACCCAGTACTTC. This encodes CASRPGTRETQYF.

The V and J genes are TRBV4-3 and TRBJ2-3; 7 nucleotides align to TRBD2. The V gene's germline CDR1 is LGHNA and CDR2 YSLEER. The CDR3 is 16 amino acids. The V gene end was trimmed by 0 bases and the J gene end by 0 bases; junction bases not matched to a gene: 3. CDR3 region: CASSQEGGVSTDTQYF. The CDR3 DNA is TGCGCCAGCAGCCAAGAGGGAGGGGTTAGCACAGATACGCAGTATTTT.

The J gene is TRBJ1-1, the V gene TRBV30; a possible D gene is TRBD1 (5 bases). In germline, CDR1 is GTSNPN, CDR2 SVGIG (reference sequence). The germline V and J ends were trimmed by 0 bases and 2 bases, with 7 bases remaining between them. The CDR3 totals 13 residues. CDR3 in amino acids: CAWSVGHNTEAFF. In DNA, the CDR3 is TGTGCCTGGAGTGTAGGACATAACACTGAAGCTTTCTTT.

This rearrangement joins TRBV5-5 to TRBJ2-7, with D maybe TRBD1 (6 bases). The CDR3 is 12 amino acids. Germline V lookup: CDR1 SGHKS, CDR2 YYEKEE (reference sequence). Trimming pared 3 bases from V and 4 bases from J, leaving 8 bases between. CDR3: CASSWTDYEQYF. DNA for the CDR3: TGTGCCAGCAGCTGGACAGATTACGAGCAGTACTTC.

The CDR3 region is CSVEREGGLTGGYTF. The CDR3 DNA follows: TGCAGCGTTGAAAGGGAGGGCGGGCTTACTGGAGGCTACACCTTC. The chain links TRBV29-1 to TRBJ1-2; D uncertain. Per germline, CDR1 SQVTM and CDR2 ANQGSEA. The CDR3 is 15 residues long. V was pared by 2 bases and J by 8 bases, with 21 bases between.